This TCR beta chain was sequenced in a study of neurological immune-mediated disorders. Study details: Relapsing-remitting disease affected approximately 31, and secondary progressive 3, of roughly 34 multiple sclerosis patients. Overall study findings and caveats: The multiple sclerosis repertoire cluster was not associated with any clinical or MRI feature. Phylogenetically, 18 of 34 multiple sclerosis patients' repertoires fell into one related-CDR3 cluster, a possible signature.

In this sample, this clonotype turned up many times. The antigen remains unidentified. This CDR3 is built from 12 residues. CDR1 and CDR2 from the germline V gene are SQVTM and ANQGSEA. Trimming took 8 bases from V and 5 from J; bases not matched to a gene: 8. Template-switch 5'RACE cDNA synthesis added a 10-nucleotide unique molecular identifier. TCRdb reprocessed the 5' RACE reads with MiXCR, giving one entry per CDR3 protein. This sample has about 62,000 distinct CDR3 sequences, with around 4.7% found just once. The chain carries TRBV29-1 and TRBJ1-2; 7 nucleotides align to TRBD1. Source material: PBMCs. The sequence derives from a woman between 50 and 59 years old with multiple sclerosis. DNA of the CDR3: TGCAGCCGGGCCGGGACAGATTATGGCTACACCTTC. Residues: CSRAGTDYGYTF.